Listed below are T cell receptor beta chains from one sample, sequenced in a study of cytomegalovirus exposure and HLA in healthy donors. The repertoire was sequenced with immunoSEQ multiplex PCR; TCRdb's copy has only in-frame clones and lacks some. The data contain about 160,000 clones, 65% to 80% of them seen just once; the ten biggest clones take up approximately 2%. Sequencing used PBMCs. The source of these receptors is a female donor in good health and CMV-seronegative. Both conserved end residues are trimmed from each CDR3.

J gene | V gene | CDR3 protein
TRBJ1-4 | TRBV5-1 | ASSLLGQLNEKLF
TRBJ1-1 | TRBV2 | ASSGLPGHTNTEAF
TRBJ1-2 | TRBV5-5 | ASSLEAGINYGYT
TRBJ2-7 | TRBV27 | ASSSHRDRSYEQY
TRBJ1-1 | TRBV27 | ASSNTQGDTEAF
TRBJ2-6 | TRBV15 | ATSRDRSSGANVLT
TRBJ2-2 | TRBV28 | ASRTSLNTGELF
TRBJ2-5 | TRBV5-1 | ASSLDRDQETQY
TRBJ2-2 | TRBV30 | AWSVWRGGVDTGELF
TRBJ1-1 | TRBV7-2 | ASSLASGDTEAF
TRBJ1-4 | TRBV5-1 | ASSWGTGKGEKLF
TRBJ1-1 | TRBV5-1 | ASSFSGDTEAF
TRBJ1-1 | TRBV14 | ASSRSMTGILGEAF
TRBJ1-1 | TRBV5-1 | ASSWSGQGHTEAF
TRBJ2-1 | TRBV18 | ASSPQLTDYNEQF
TRBJ1-2 | TRBV10-3 | AITVDRVRGYT
TRBJ1-3 | TRBV2 | ASSKTGNSGNTIY
TRBJ1-1 | TRBV4-2 | ASSRGQTNTEAF
TRBJ1-2 | TRBV6-5 | ASRGQGFLSGYT
TRBJ1-5 | TRBV2 | ASSGTGGQPQH
TRBJ1-1 | TRBV7-3 | ASSEYRSTEAF
TRBJ1-1 | TRBV7-3 | ASSGAGGTEAF
TRBJ1-2 | TRBV7-2 | ASSLWTGTGGYT
TRBJ1-1 | TRBV7-9 | ASSPPGGSYTEAF
TRBJ2-7 | TRBV6-1 | ASSDGHGEQY
TRBJ2-7 | TRBV9 | ANSRFRSYEQY
TRBJ1-2 | TRBV10-1 | ASSADRDPYGYT
TRBJ2-1 | TRBV2 | ASKREDNEQF
TRBJ1-1 | TRBV19 | ASTMGGGATEAF
TRBJ2-7 | TRBV5-1 | ASSRDTLVSSYEQY
TRBJ1-2 | TRBV7-9 | ASSPGQNYGYT
NA | TRBV7-3 | ASSHGGGQSYEQY
TRBJ2-1 | TRBV7-6 | ASSSHPPNEGGYNEQF
TRBJ2-1 | TRBV10-1 | ASSEGSHEQF
TRBJ1-2 | TRBV28 | ASSIFTGTYGYT
TRBJ1-5 | TRBV2 | ASSEARGPQH
TRBJ1-1 | TRBV6-1 | ASPTGGMDTEAF
TRBJ2-5 | TRBV5-1 | ASSLGGGYETQY
TRBJ1-3 | TRBV9 | ASSASSQGNTIY
TRBJ2-2 | TRBV6-5 | AVGTSGTGELF
NA | TRBV5-6 | ASSTGTVYEQY
TRBJ2-7 | TRBV6-5 | ASSYSRQGASEQY
TRBJ1-5 | TRBV7-8 | ASSRQGNQPQH
TRBJ2-2 | TRBV6-1 | ASSARAAGGGELF
TRBJ2-6 | TRBV7-2 | ASSVGLLSGANVLT
TRBJ1-2 | TRBV27 | ASSLGTGQYYGYT
TRBJ1-1 | TRBV7-9 | ASSTQGGTEAF
TRBJ2-5 | TRBV25-1 | ASGGLAGGETQY
TRBJ2-5 | TRBV6-5 | ASSRLAGGQETQY
TRBJ2-5 | TRBV5-6 | ASSPIGRGGGIQETQY
TRBJ2-3 | TRBV29-1 | SVELAGGSTDTQY
TRBJ1-2 | TRBV2 | ASSDPQGGNYGYT
TRBJ1-6 | TRBV21-1 | ASSRPRWRPFRRNSPLH
TRBJ2-7 | TRBV10-2 | ASSGDRGVKY
TRBJ1-1 | TRBV29-1 | SVEGLMNTEAF
TRBJ2-3 | TRBV7-2 | ASSLWHLAGGPDTQY
TRBJ2-1 | TRBV27 | ASSYVSYNEQF